These 14 T cell receptor beta chains originate from one sample sequenced in a study of T cell responses to AZD1222 COVID-19 vaccine. Produced via immunoSEQ multiplex PCR; TCRdb's table is partial and in-frame only. The data hold approximately 150,000 clones, with 90% observed a single time. This sample comprised peripheral blood, obtained 28 days after the second AZD1222 dose. The receptors originated from an adult who received the AZD1222 COVID-19 vaccine.

The chain joins TRBV18 to TRBJ1-1, with D unclear. Germline loops: CDR1 KGHSH, CDR2 LQKENI. The CDR3 contains 15 residues. The V gene lost 0 bases and the J gene lost 1 base, with 9 bases spanning the gap. The CDR3 loop reads CASSPPIARNTEAFF. CDR3 sequence (DNA): TGTGCCAGCTCACCACCTATCGCGAGGAACACTGAAGCTTTCTTT.

The chain has TRBV28 and TRBJ1-3; TRBD1 might be the D (5 bases). CDR3 length: 17 amino acids. The germline V and J ends were trimmed by 2 bases and 0 bases, with 14 bases remaining between them. Germline CDR1 and CDR2: MDHEN and SYDVKM. The CDR3 here is CASSLGGVGSSGNTIYF. The DNA of the CDR3 is TGTGCCAGCAGTTTAGGGGGGGTAGGCTCCTCTGGAAACACCATATATTTT.

The chain uses TRBV6-4 and TRBJ2-2; D is unresolved. Trimming pared 1 base from V and 2 bases from J, leaving 2 bases between. The CDR3 has 13 amino acids. CDR1 MRHNA and CDR2 SNTAGT come from the germline V gene. DNA of the CDR3: TGTGCCAGCAGTGACTTCAACACCGGGGAGCTGTTTTTT. Protein product: CASSDFNTGELFF.

This clone was counted a single time. The chain couples TRBV6-5 to TRBJ1-2, with unresolved D. This CDR3 is built from 12 residues. V shed 11 bases and J shed 2 bases, with 12 bases lying between them. Germline V CDR1 and CDR2: MNHEY, SVGAGI. CDR3 sequence: CACSASNYGYTF. The CDR3 DNA reads as TGTGCCTGTTCAGCCTCCAACTATGGCTACACCTTC.

This clone was observed once. This chain links TRBV3-1 (or the pseudogene TRBV3-2) with TRBJ2-1, with TRBD2 matching over 9 bases. The ends lost 2 bases at V and 10 bases at J; junction bases unmatched: 9. The CDR3 sequence is 15 residues long. CDR1 is LGHDT and CDR2 is YNNKEL in the germline V gene (reference sequence). The CDR3 coding sequence is TGTGCCAGCAGCCAACGTTTAGCGGGAGCACAGGAGCAGTTCTTC. Its translation: CASSQRLAGAQEQFF.

The J gene is TRBJ2-7, the V gene TRBV6-6, with D perhaps TRBD1 (6 bases). CDR1 is MNHNY, CDR2 SVGAGI, per germline (reference sequence). This CDR3 has 15 amino acids. V was pared by 6 bases and J by 4 bases, with 19 bases between. CDR3 DNA sequence: TGTGCCAGCAGGGCCCTGGGGACATCCCTTTACGAGCAGTACTTC. It codes for CASRALGTSLYEQYF.

The chain couples TRBV11-2 to TRBJ2-3, with TRBD1 as a possible D gene (5 bases). The CDR3 covers 15 residues. The germline CDR1 and CDR2 sequences are SGHAT and FQNNGV. Trimming left V 3 bases short and J 4 bases short, with 14 bases between. In nucleotides, the CDR3 is TGTGCCAGCAGCTTGACAGAGACACAGGCAGATACGCAGTATTTT. It specifies CASSLTETQADTQYF. Together with reference TRBV11-2 and TRBJ2-3, the CDR3 gives the full variable domain: EAGVAQSPRYKIIEKRQSVAFWCNPISGHATLYWYQQILGQGPKLLIQFQNNGVVDDSQLPKDRFSAERLKGVDSTLKIQPAKLEDSAVYLCASSLTETQADTQYFGPGTRLTVL.

In its sample, this clone was seen once. V and J are TRBV7-3 and TRBJ1-2; D call uncertain. The CDR3 has 14 amino acids. CDR1 is SGHTA and CDR2 is FQGTGA in the germline V gene. Trimming took 5 bases from V and 0 from J, leaving 10 bases between them. The CDR3 sequence is CASSPSGANYGYTF. As DNA, the CDR3 is TGTGCCAGCAGCCCCTCCGGGGCTAACTATGGCTACACCTTC.

The V and J genes are TRBV7-9 and TRBJ2-1, with no clear D. CDR1 and CDR2 (germline): SEHNR, FQNEAQ (reference sequence). Trimming stripped 11 bases from V and 7 bases from J, with 27 bases between. The CDR3 sequence is 16 residues long. In DNA, the CDR3 is TGTGCCCCCGGAGCCCATCACCATTTCGAACGAAATGAGCAGTTCTTC. Its translation is CAPGAHHHFERNEQFF.

This chain connects TRBV29-1 to TRBJ2-1; D is possibly TRBD2 (6 bases). Trimming pared 6 bases from V and 15 bases from J, leaving 27 bases between. In germline, CDR1 is SQVTM, CDR2 ANQGSEA. This CDR3 is 14 amino acids long. The CDR3, as DNA: TGCAGCGTCAGGGCGGCGGAGGAGGGGCCCTTTCCGTTCTTC. Translated, it gives CSVRAAEEGPFPFF.

CDR3 residues: CASSPGTGASNQPQHF. The CDR3 nucleotides are TGTGCCAGCTCACCAGGTACAGGGGCAAGCAATCAGCCCCAGCATTTT. V usage is TRBV18 and J usage is TRBJ1-5, with TRBD1 identical over 7 bases. This CDR3 comprises 16 residues. Germline V CDR1 and CDR2: KGHSH, LQKENI. V shed 2 bases and J 1 base; nucleotides not matched to a gene: 5.

The genes are TRBV24-1 and TRBJ2-2; TRBD2 matches at 10 bases. The CDR3 length is 16 residues. Germline CDR1 and CDR2: KGHDR and SFDVKD. V shed 6 bases, J shed 6 bases, and the junction held 9 bases outside the gene matches. CDR3 sequence reads: CATSNSGRAWAGELFF. DNA of the CDR3: TGTGCCACCAGTAACAGCGGGAGGGCCTGGGCCGGGGAGCTGTTTTTT.

The rearrangement uses TRBV6-2 or TRBV6-3 and TRBJ2-7; TRBD2 matches at 13 bases. The length of the CDR3 is 17 residues. CDR1 MNHEY and CDR2 SVGEGT come from the germline V gene. V dropped 6 bases and J dropped 5; count of bases not matched to a gene: 13. CDR3: CASSSTSGRAGSNEQYF. The CDR3 DNA sequence: TGTGCCAGCAGCTCTACTAGCGGGAGGGCCGGGAGTAACGAGCAGTACTTC.

The CDR3 region has the DNA TGTGGCGGGAGTGTTCGAGCGAACACTGAAGCTTTCTTT. This codes for CGGSVRANTEAFF. The J gene is TRBJ1-1, the V gene TRBV12-3 or TRBV12-4; D is unresolved. The CDR3 has 13 amino acids.